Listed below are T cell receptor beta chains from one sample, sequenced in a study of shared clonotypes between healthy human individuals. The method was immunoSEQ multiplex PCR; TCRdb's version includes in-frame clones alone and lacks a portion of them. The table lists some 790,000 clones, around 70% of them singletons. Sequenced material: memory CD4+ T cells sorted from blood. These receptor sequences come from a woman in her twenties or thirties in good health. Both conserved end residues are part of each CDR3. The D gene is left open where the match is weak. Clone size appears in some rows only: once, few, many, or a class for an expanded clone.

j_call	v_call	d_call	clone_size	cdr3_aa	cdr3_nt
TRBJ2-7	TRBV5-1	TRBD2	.	CASTRGSGSTYEQYF	TGCGCCAGCACCCGGGGTAGCGGGAGCACCTACGAGCAGTACTTC
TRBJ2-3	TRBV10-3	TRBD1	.	CAMGGGQGTDTQYF	TGTGCCATGGGTGGGGGACAGGGCACAGATACGCAGTATTTT
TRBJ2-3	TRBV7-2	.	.	CASSTDGSMRSTQYF	TGTGCCAGCAGCACCGACGGGAGTATGCGAAGTACGCAGTATTTT
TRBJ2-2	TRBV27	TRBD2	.	CASNSGGTGELFF	TGTGCCAGCAATAGCGGGGGCACCGGGGAGCTGTTTTTT
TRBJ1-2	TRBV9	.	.	CASTNDIYGYTF	TGTGCCAGCACCAACGACATCTATGGCTACACCTTC
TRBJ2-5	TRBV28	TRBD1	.	CASRRRDRVQETQYF	TGTGCCAGCAGACGCCGGGACAGGGTCCAAGAGACCCAGTACTTC
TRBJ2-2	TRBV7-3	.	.	CASSSNLAGELFF	TGTGCCAGCAGCTCTAACTTGGCCGGGGAGCTGTTTTTT
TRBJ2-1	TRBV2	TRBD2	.	CASSEPGGGTNEQFF	TGTGCCAGCAGTGAACCGGGAGGAGGGACCAATGAGCAGTTCTTC
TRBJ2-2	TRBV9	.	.	CASSVVTGTRDTGELFF	TGTGCCAGCAGCGTAGTAACAGGGACCAGGGACACCGGGGAGCTGTTTTTT
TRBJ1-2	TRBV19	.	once	CASSSDSPLYGYTF	TGTGCCAGTAGTAGCGACTCGCCCCTCTATGGCTACACCTTC
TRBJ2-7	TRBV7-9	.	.	CASSFPAATGLEQYF	TGTGCCAGCAGCTTCCCGGCGGCTACAGGTCTCGAGCAGTACTTC
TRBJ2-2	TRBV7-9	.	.	CASSFKSFLTNTGELFF	TGTGCCAGCAGCTTTAAGAGCTTCCTTACGAACACCGGGGAGCTGTTTTTT
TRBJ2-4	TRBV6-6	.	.	CASSVAELAKNIQYF	TGTGCCAGCAGTGTAGCGGAGCTAGCCAAAAACATTCAGTACTTC
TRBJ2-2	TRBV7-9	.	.	CASSPGTTTGGELFF	TGTGCCAGCAGCCCCGGGACAACTACCGGCGGGGAGCTGTTTTTT
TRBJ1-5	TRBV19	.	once	CASSISLVSSSNQPQHF	TGTGCCAGTAGTATAAGCCTAGTGAGCTCTAGCAATCAGCCCCAGCATTTT
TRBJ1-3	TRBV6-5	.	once	CASSYSSTGLDTIYF	TGTGCCAGCAGTTACTCGAGTACAGGTTTGGACACCATATATTTT
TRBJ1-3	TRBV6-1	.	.	CASTRYGSSGNTIYF	TGTGCCAGCACTAGGTATGGAAGCTCTGGAAACACCATATATTTT
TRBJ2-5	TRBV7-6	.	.	CASSPTTGYQETQYF	TGTGCCAGCAGCCCAACCACCGGGTACCAAGAGACCCAGTACTTC
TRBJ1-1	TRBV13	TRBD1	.	CASSLGDRGAEAFF	TGTGCCAGCAGCTTAGGCGACAGGGGCGCTGAAGCTTTCTTT